What follows is one TCR beta chain and its context. Produced via immunoSEQ multiplex PCR; TCRdb's table is partial and in-frame only. The repertoire holds 85,000 to 100,000 clones, with around 87% as singletons. The data were taken from a study of OX40 agonist ivuxolimab in advanced cancers. The CDR3 has 13 residues. Deletions cut 3 bases from V and 1 base from J, with 9 bases between. Germline CDR1 and CDR2: GTSNPN and SVGIG (reference sequence). The chain uses TRBV30 and TRBJ2-5; the D is unclear. This TCR was sampled from an adult with an advanced solid tumor such as melanoma, head and neck, liver or kidney cancer. The sequencing used CD4+ or CD8+ T cells sorted from blood, collected in a trial of the OX40 agonist ivuxolimab. The CDR3 DNA reads TGTGCCTGGAGCCCCCACATCCAAGAGACCCAGTACTTC. This gives the protein CAWSPHIQETQYF.